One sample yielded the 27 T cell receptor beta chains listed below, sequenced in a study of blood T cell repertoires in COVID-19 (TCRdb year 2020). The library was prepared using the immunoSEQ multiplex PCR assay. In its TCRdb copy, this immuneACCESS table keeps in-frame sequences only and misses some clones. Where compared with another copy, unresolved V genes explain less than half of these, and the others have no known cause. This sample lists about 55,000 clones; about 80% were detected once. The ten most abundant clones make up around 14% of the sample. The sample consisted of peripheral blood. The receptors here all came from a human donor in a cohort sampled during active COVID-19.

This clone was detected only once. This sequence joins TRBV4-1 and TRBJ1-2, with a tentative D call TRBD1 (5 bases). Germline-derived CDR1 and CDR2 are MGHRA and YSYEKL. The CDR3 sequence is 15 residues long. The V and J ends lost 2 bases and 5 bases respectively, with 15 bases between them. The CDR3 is CASSQKGLGTYGYTF. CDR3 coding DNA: TGCGCCAGCAGCCAAAAGGGGTTGGGCACTTATGGCTACACCTTC.

The CDR3 here is CASSLLAEAGETQYF. Written as DNA, the CDR3 is TGTGCCAGCAGCTTACTAGCGGAGGCGGGAGAGACCCAGTACTTC. V is TRBV7-6 and J is TRBJ2-5, with TRBD2 identical over 7 bases. Germline lookup yields CDR1 SGHVS and CDR2 FNYEAQ. The CDR3 totals 15 residues. Losses at the gene ends were 2 bases for V and 4 bases for J; bases not matched to a gene: 7.

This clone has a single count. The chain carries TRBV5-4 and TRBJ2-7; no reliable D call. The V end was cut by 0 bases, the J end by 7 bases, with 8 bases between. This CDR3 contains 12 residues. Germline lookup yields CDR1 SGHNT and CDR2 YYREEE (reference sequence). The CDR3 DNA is TGTGCCAGCAGCTTGGAATCGTTGGAGCAGTACTTC. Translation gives CASSLESLEQYF.

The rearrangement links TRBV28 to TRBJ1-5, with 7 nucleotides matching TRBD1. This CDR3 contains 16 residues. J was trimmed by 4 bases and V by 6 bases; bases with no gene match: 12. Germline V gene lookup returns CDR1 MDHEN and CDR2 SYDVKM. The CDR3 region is CASREPYRGANQPQHF. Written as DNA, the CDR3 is TGTGCCAGCAGGGAACCCTACAGGGGCGCTAATCAGCCCCAGCATTTT.

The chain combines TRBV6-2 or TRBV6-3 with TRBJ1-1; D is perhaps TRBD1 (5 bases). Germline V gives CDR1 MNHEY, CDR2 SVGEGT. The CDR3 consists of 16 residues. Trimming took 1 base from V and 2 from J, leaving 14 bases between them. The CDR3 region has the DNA TGTGCCAGCAGTTACTTGGTGCGACAGATCAACACTGAAGCTTTCTTT. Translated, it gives CASSYLVRQINTEAFF.

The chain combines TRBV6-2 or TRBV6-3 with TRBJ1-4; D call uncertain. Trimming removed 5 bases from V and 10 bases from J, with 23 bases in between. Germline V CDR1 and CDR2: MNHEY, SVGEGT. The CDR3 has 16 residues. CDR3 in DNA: TGTGCCAGCAGTGCCAACGGACCTTCGGGAGGGTCAAAACTGTTTTTT. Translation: CASSANGPSGGSKLFF.

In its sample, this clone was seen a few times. DNA of the CDR3: TGTGCCACCCACCGGGCGGCAGGGAAGGATCAGCCCCAGCATTTT. The encoded protein is CATHRAAGKDQPQHF. This chain joins TRBV28 and TRBJ1-5, with a possible D match to TRBD1 (5 bases). The CDR3 has 15 residues. Germline V gene lookup returns CDR1 MDHEN and CDR2 SYDVKM. Trimming removed 10 bases from V and 5 bases from J, with 21 bases in between.

CDR3 sequence (DNA): TGTGCCAGCAGTTACCGAGAGGAAGCTTTCTTT. Protein sequence: CASSYREEAFF. The V call is TRBV6-6, the J call TRBJ1-1; the D is unclear. The CDR3 loop spans 11 amino acids. CDR1 and CDR2 from the germline V gene are MNHNY and SVGAGI (reference sequence). V was pared by 2 bases and J by 8 bases, with 6 bases between.

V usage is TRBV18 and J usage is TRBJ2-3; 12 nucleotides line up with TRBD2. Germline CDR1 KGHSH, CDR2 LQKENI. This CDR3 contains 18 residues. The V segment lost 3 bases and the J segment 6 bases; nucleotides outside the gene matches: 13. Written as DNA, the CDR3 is TGTGCCAGCTCACCGCGATTATCTAGCGGGGGGGCCACCGATACGCAGTATTTT. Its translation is CASSPRLSSGGATDTQYF.

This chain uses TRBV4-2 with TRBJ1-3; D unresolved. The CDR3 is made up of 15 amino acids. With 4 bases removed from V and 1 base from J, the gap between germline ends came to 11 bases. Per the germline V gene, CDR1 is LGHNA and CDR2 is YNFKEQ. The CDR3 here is CASSPFSLSGNTIYF. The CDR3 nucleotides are TGTGCCAGCAGCCCATTTAGTTTATCTGGAAACACCATATATTTT.

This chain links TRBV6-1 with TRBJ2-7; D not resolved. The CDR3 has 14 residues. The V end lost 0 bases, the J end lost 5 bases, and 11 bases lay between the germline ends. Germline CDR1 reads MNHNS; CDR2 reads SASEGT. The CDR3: CASSEAPAPHEQYF. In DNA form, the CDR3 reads TGTGCCAGCAGTGAAGCGCCCGCGCCCCACGAGCAGTACTTC.

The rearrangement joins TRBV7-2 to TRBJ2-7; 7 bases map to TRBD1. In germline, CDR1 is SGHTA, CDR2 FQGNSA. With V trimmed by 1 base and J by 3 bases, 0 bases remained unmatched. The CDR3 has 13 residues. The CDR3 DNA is TGTGCCAGCAGCTTAGGGGACAGCTACGAGCAGTACTTC. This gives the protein CASSLGDSYEQYF. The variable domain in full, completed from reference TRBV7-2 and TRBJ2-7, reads GAGVSQSPSNKVTEKGKDVELRCDPISGHTALYWYRQSLGQGLEFLIYFQGNSAPDKSGLPSDRFSAERTGGSVSTLTIQRTQQEDSAVYLCASSLGDSYEQYFGPGTRLTVT.

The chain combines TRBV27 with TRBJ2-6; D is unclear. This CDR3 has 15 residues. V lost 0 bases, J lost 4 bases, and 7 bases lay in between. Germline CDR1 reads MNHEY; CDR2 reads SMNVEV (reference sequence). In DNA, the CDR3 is TGTGCCAGCAGTTTATCGGGCTGGGGGGCCAACGTCCTGACTTTC. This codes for CASSLSGWGANVLTF.

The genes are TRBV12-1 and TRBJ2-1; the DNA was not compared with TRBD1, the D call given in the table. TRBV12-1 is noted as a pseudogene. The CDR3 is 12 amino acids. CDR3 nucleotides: TGTGCCAGCAGCTTTTGTACCAGGGGTAAATTCTTC. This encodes CASSFCTRGKFF.

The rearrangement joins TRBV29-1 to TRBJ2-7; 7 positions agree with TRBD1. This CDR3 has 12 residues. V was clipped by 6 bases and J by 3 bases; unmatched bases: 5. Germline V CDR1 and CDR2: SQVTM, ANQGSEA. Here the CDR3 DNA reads TGCAGCGTGGACACAGGGGACTACGAGCAGTACTTC. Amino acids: CSVDTGDYEQYF.

DNA of the CDR3: TGTGCCAGCAGCGTAATCTCAGGGGCCACTGAAGCTTTCTTT. Translated: CASSVISGATEAFF. The chain carries TRBV9 and TRBJ1-1, with a weak D call TRBD1 (6 bases). Germline V lookup: CDR1 SGDLS, CDR2 YYNGEE. Trimming cost V 1 base and J 4 bases, with 11 bases left between them. CDR3 length equals 14 residues.

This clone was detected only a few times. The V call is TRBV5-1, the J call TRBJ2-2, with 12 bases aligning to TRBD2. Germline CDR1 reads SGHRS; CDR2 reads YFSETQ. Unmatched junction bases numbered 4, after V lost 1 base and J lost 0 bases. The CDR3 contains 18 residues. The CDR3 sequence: CASSLLLAGGANTGELFF. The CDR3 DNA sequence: TGCGCCAGCAGCTTGTTACTAGCGGGAGGCGCGAACACCGGGGAGCTGTTTTTT.

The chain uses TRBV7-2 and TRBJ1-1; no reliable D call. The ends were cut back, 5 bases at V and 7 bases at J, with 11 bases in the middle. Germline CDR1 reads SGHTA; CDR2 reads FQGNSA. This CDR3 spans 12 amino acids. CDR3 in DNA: TGTGCCAGCAGCATGTCCCTAATTGAAGCTTTCTTT. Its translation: CASSMSLIEAFF.

CDR3 coding DNA: TGTGCCAGCAGCTCATTCGGGGGGCGGAGTCGCACCGGGGAGCTGTTTTTT. Its translation: CASSSFGGRSRTGELFF. This chain uses TRBV6-2 or TRBV6-3 with TRBJ2-2; D is perhaps TRBD2 (7 bases). CDR3 length: 17 amino acids. Germline CDR1 MNHEY, CDR2 SVGEGT. The V end was cut by 6 bases, the J end by 4 bases, with 21 bases between.

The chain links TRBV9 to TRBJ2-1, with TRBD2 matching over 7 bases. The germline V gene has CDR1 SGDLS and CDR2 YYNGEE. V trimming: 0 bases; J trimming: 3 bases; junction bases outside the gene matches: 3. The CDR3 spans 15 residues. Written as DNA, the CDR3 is TGTGCCAGCAGCGTAGGACTAGCCTTCTACAATGAGCAGTTCTTC. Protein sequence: CASSVGLAFYNEQFF.

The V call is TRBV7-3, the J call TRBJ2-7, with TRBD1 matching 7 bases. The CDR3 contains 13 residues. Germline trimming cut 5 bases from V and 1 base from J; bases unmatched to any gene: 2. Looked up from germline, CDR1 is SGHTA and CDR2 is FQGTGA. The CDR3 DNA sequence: TGTGCCAGCAGCCTGGACAGGTCCTACGAGCAGTACTTC. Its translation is CASSLDRSYEQYF.

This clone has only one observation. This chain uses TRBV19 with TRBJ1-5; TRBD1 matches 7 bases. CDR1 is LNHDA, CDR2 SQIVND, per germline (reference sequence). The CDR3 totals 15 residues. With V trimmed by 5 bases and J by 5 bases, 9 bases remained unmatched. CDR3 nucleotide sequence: TGTGCCAGTAGTGGCACAGGGGCTACGTATCAGCCCCAGCATTTT. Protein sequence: CASSGTGATYQPQHF.

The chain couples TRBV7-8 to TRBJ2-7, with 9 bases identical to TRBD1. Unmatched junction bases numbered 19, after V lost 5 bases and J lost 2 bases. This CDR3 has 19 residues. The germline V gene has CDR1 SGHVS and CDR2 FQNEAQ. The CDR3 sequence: CASSPTLRGQGSKTYEQYF. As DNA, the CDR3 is TGTGCCAGCAGCCCCACGCTCAGAGGACAGGGGTCCAAGACCTACGAGCAGTACTTC.

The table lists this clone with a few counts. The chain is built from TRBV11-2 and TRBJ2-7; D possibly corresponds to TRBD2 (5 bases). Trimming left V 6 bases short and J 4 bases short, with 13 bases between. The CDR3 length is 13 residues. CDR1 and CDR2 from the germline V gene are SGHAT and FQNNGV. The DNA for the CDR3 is TGTGCCAGCAGTTCCCGGGGTGAATACGAGCAGTACTTC. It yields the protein CASSSRGEYEQYF. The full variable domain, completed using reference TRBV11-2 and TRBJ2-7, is EAGVAQSPRYKIIEKRQSVAFWCNPISGHATLYWYQQILGQGPKLLIQFQNNGVVDDSQLPKDRFSAERLKGVDSTLKIQPAKLEDSAVYLCASSSRGEYEQYFGPGTRLTVT.

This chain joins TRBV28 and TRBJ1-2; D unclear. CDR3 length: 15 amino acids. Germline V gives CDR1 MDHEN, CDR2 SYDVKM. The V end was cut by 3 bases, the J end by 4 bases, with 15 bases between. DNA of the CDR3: TGTGCCAGCAGTTTGCCAGGAGGAAACCTCTATGGCTACACCTTC. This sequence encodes CASSLPGGNLYGYTF.

As DNA, the CDR3 is TGTGCCAGCAGTTACTCGATCGGGGAGGCCGGGGAGCTGTTTTTT. Translation gives CASSYSIGEAGELFF. The rearrangement links TRBV6-2 or TRBV6-3 to TRBJ2-2; TRBD2 is a possible D gene (6 bases). V lost 0 bases to trimming and J lost 6 bases, with 11 bases between them. CDR1 and CDR2 from the germline V gene are MNHEY and SVGEGT. The CDR3 spans 15 residues.

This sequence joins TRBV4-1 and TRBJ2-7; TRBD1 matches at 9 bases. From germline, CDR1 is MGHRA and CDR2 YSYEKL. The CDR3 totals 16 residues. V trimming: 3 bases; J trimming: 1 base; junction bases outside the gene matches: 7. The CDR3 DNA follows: TGCGCCAGCAGCCACGCGATAGGGACAGGGTCCTACGAGCAGTACTTC. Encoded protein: CASSHAIGTGSYEQYF.